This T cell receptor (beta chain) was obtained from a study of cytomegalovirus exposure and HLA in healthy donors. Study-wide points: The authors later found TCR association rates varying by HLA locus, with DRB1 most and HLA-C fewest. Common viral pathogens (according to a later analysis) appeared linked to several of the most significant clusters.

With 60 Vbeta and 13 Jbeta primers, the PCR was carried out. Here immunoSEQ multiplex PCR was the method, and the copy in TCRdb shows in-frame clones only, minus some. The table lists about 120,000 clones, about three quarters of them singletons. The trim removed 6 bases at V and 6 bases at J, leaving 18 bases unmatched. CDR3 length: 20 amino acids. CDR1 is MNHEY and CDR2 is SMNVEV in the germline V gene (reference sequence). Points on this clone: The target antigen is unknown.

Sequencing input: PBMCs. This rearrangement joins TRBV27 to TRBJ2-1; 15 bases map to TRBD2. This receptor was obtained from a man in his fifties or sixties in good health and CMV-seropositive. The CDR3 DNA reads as TGTGCCAGCAGCCACCGATACCCCAGGACTAGCGGGAGGGTTAGCAATGAGCAGTTCTTC. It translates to CASSHRYPRTSGRVSNEQFF.